This T cell receptor (beta chain) was obtained from a study of blood T cell repertoires in COVID-19. V gave up 3 bases and J gave up 3 bases, with 21 bases separating them. Germline CDR1 and CDR2: DFQATT and SNEGSKA (reference sequence). The length of the CDR3 is 16 residues. The data were produced by immunoSEQ multiplex PCR, yet TCRdb's version contains in-frame clones alone and is incomplete. The sample includes just over 90,000 clones, roughly 88% of them seen just once. The sequenced sample was peripheral blood. The V gene is TRBV20-1, the J gene TRBJ2-7; a possible D gene is TRBD2 (6 bases). The source is a human donor with active COVID-19. The donor label of this sample is uncertain. CDR3 residues: CSASSPGVHQNYEQYF. CDR3 nucleotide sequence: TGCAGTGCTAGTTCTCCGGGGGTCCACCAAAACTACGAGCAGTACTTC.